This T cell receptor (beta chain) was documented in a study of T cell changes during pregnancy in multiple sclerosis. Some clones are missing from TCRdb's copy, which holds only in-frame ones; the method was immunoSEQ multiplex PCR. The table includes tens of thousands of clones, approximately 94% detected once. Material: CD4+ T cells from peripheral blood mononuclear cells, obtained in the second trimester of pregnancy. This TCR was recovered from a female donor with multiple sclerosis, enrolled in a pregnancy study.

CDR3 in DNA: TGTGCCAGCAGCGCCCGGACAATAGCTAACTATGGCTACACCTTC. Protein: CASSARTIANYGYTF. The rearrangement uses TRBV7-9 and TRBJ1-2; D might be TRBD1 (5 bases). The CDR3 is 15 residues long. The germline V gene encodes CDR1 SEHNR and CDR2 FQNEAQ (reference sequence). Trimming shortened V by 5 bases and J by 0 bases, and 13 bases separated the two germline ends.